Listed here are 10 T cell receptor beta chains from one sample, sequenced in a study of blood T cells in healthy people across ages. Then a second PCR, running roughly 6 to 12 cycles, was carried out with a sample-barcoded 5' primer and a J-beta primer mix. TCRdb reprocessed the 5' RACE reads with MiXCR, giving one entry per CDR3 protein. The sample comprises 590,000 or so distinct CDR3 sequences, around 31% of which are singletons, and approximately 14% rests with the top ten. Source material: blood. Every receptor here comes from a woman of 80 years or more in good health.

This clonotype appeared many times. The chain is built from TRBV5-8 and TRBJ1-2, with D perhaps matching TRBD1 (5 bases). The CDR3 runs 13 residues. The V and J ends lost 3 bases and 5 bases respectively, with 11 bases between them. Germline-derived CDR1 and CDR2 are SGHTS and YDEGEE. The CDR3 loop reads CASSYKGVYGYTF. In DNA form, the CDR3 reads TGTGCCAGCAGCTACAAAGGGGTGTATGGCTACACCTTC.

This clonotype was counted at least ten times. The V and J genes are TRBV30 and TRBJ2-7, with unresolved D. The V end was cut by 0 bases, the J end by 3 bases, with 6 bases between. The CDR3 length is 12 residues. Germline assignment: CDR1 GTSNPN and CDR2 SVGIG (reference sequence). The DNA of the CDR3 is TGTGCCTGGAGTGTACGAGGCTACGAGCAGTACTTC. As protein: CAWSVRGYEQYF.

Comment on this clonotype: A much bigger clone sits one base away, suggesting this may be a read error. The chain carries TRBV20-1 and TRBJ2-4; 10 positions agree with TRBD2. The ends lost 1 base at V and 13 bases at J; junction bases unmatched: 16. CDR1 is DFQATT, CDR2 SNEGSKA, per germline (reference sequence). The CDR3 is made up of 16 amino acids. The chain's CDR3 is CSARGLIAGGYNEQYF. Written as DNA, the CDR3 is TGCAGTGCTAGAGGGCTCATAGCGGGAGGTTACAATGAGCAGTACTTC.

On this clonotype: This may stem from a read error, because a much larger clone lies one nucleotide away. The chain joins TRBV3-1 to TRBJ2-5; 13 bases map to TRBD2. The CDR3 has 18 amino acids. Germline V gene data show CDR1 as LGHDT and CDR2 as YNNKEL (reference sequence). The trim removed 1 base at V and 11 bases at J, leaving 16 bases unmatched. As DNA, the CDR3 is TGTGCCAGCAGCCAAGGGGTCAGCGGGACTAGCGGGGACAATGAGCAGTACTTC. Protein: CASSQGVSGTSGDNEQYF.

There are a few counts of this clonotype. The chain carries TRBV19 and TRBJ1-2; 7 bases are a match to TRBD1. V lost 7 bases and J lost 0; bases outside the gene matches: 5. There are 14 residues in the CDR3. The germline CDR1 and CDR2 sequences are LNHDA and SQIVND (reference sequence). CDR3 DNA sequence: TGTGCCAGTACTTTACAGGGGACTAACTATGGCTACACCTTC. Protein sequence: CASTLQGTNYGYTF.

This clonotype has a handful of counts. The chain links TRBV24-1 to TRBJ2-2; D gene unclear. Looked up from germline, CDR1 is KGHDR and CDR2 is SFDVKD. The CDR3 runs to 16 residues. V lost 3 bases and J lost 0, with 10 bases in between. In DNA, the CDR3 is TGTGCCACCAGTGATGGACGGATAGCGAACACCGGGGAGCTGTTTTTT. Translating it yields CATSDGRIANTGELFF.

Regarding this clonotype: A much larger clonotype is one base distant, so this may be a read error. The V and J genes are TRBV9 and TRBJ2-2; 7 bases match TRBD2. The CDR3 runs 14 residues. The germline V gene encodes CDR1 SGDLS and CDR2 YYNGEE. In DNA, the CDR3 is TGTGTCAGCACGAGGGGAGGGGACACCGGGGAGCTGTTTTTT. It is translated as CVSTRGGDTGELFF.

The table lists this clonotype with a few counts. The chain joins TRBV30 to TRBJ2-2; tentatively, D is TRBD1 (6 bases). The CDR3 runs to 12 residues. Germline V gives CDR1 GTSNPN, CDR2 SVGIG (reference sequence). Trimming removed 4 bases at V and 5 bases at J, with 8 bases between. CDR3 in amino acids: CAWNTGTGELFF. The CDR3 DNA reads TGTGCCTGGAATACAGGGACCGGGGAGCTGTTTTTT.

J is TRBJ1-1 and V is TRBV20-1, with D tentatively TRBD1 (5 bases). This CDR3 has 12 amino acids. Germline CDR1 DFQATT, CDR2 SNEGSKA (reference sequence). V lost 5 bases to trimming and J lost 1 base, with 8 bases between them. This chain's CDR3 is CSAHGQNTEAFF. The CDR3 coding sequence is TGCAGTGCTCATGGACAGAACACTGAAGCTTTCTTT.

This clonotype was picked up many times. CDR3 in DNA: TGTGCCAGCAGTCAGCATCAGGGTCTCACTGAAGCTTTCTTT. Its translation: CASSQHQGLTEAFF. This chain joins TRBV12-3 or TRBV12-4 and TRBJ1-1, with a weak D call TRBD1 (5 bases). Trimming pared 5 bases from V and 4 bases from J, leaving 14 bases between. The CDR3 extends over 14 amino acids.